This entry lists 32 T cell receptor beta chains sequenced from one sample in a study of breast tumors, draining lymph nodes, adjacent tissues. Breast cancer patients provided tissue from their axillary draining lymph nodes. TCRdb analysed the multiplex PCR reads with MiXCR anew, one entry per CDR3 protein. This table holds some 130,000 distinct CDR3 sequences, around 22% found once. The sequenced sample consisted of axillary lymph node tissue. Every receptor here comes from a female donor with breast cancer. Some clones in this sample may be carry-over from other donors' samples.

The table lists this clonotype with many counts. The V gene is TRBV7-9, the J gene TRBJ1-2; tentative D call: TRBD1 (5 bases). This CDR3 spans 15 amino acids. Looked up from germline, CDR1 is SEHNR and CDR2 is FQNEAQ (reference sequence). V was clipped by 5 bases and J by 8 bases, with 21 bases between them. CDR3: CASSTIPGPPGGYTF. In DNA form, the CDR3 reads TGTGCCAGCAGCACTATCCCGGGACCGCCAGGAGGCTACACCTTC.

This chain connects TRBV29-1 to TRBJ2-6; D is perhaps TRBD1 (5 bases). Trimming removed 4 bases from V and 0 bases from J, with 13 bases in between. CDR3 length equals 16 residues. CDR1 and CDR2 from the germline V gene are SQVTM and ANQGSEA. CDR3 sequence (DNA): TGCAGCGTTGGGCACAGGTCGCGCTCTGGGGCCAACGTCCTGACTTTC. Protein sequence: CSVGHRSRSGANVLTF.

This clonotype was counted many times. This sequence joins TRBV29-1 and TRBJ2-1, with D perhaps matching TRBD2 (6 bases). Germline loops: CDR1 SQVTM, CDR2 ANQGSEA. The CDR3 is 14 amino acids. Deletions cut 0 bases from V and 9 bases from J, with 15 bases between. The CDR3 region is CSVEDRGLAFEQFF. For the CDR3, the DNA is TGCAGCGTTGAAGATCGAGGCCTAGCGTTTGAGCAGTTCTTC.

This clonotype was counted ten times or more. This chain uses TRBV11-2 with TRBJ1-4; D call uncertain. The CDR3 totals 13 residues. With 5 bases removed from V and 0 bases from J, the gap between germline ends came to 4 bases. Germline V gene sequence: CDR1 SGHAT, CDR2 FQNNGV. The CDR3 nucleotides are TGTGCCAGCAGCCCGACAACTAATGAAAAACTGTTTTTT. Translating it yields CASSPTTNEKLFF.

This clonotype was recorded at least ten times. The rearrangement links TRBV29-1 to TRBJ2-3; TRBD2 aligns across 8 bases. There are 14 residues in the CDR3. Germline CDR1 reads SQVTM; CDR2 reads ANQGSEA. The V and J ends lost 4 bases and 0 bases, in that order; junction bases with no gene match: 3. The DNA for the CDR3 is TGCAGCGTTGCAACTAGCGGTAGCACAGATACGCAGTATTTT. It yields the protein CSVATSGSTDTQYF.

This clonotype was picked up many times. The V call is TRBV5-8, the J call TRBJ2-7; 7 bases match TRBD1. CDR3 size: 15 residues. V dropped 2 bases and J dropped 3; count of bases not matched to a gene: 8. Germline CDR1 and CDR2: SGHTS and YDEGEE. The DNA for the CDR3 is TGTGCCAGCAGCTTAACCGGGACAGATAACTACGAGCAGTACTTC. This codes for CASSLTGTDNYEQYF.

Here the CDR3 DNA reads TGTGCCAGCAGCTTGGTCGGGAGCAATGAGCAGTTCTTC. Amino acid sequence: CASSLVGSNEQFF. The chain carries TRBV5-6 and TRBJ2-1, with D perhaps TRBD2 (6 bases). Germline V gene data show CDR1 as SGHDT and CDR2 as YYEEEE. The V end was cut by 0 bases, the J end by 6 bases, with 7 bases between. CDR3 length: 13 amino acids.

To note about this clonotype: With a much larger clone just one base away, this may be a read error. The chain couples TRBV7-6 to TRBJ2-1, with TRBD1 identical over 9 bases. V gave up 8 bases and J gave up 4 bases; unmatched junction bases: 12. Germline-derived CDR1 and CDR2 are SGHVS and FNYEAQ. There are 16 residues in the CDR3. In DNA form, the CDR3 reads TGTGCCAGCGATTTAACCCGGGACAGGGAGTACAATGAGCAGTTCTTC. Residues: CASDLTRDREYNEQFF.

This clonotype was counted only a few times. This chain connects TRBV6-6 to TRBJ2-1; 15 bases fit TRBD2. This CDR3 region has 20 residues. The V and J ends lost 1 base and 2 bases, in that order; junction bases with no gene match: 9. The germline CDR1 and CDR2 sequences are MNHNY and SVGAGI (reference sequence). The CDR3 DNA is TGTGCCAGCAGTTACTTACCCGGGACTAGCGGGAGGCCAACCTACAATGAGCAGTTCTTC. Translating it yields CASSYLPGTSGRPTYNEQFF.

This clonotype was found many times. The chain recombines TRBV7-8 with TRBJ2-5, with 8 bases lining up with TRBD2. CDR3 size: 17 residues. Germline values: CDR1 SGHVS, CDR2 FQNEAQ. J lost 2 bases, V lost 1 base, and 9 bases had no gene match. CDR3 sequence reads: CASSLVGSGKLQETQYF. CDR3 DNA: TGTGCCAGCAGCTTAGTCGGTAGCGGGAAACTTCAAGAGACCCAGTACTTC.

The CDR3 loop reads CAWSQGGGRGNEQFF. Written as DNA, the CDR3 is TGTGCCTGGAGTCAAGGGGGCGGGAGAGGTAATGAGCAGTTCTTC. The chain employs TRBV30 and TRBJ2-1, with D tentatively TRBD1 or TRBD2 (7 bases each). The CDR3 runs to 15 residues. Germline V gene data show CDR1 as GTSNPN and CDR2 as SVGIG (reference sequence). The ends were cut back, 2 bases at V and 7 bases at J, with 18 bases in the middle.

The chain couples TRBV7-6 to TRBJ2-2; possibly TRBD2 for D (5 bases). Germline V CDR1 and CDR2: SGHVS, FNYEAQ. The CDR3 has 16 residues. V dropped 1 base and J dropped 2 bases, with 11 bases sitting between them. CDR3 nucleotide sequence: TGTGCCAGCAGCTTAGAACTAGTGGCAAACACCGGGGAGCTGTTTTTT. Protein sequence: CASSLELVANTGELFF.

This clonotype was counted at least ten times. This chain connects TRBV20-1 to TRBJ2-7; TRBD1 matches 9 bases. Germline trimming cut 6 bases from V and 6 bases from J; bases unmatched to any gene: 6. CDR1 and CDR2 from the germline V gene are DFQATT and SNEGSKA (reference sequence). The CDR3 is 12 residues long. The CDR3 sequence: CSATGQGGEQYF. For the CDR3, the DNA is TGCAGTGCCACGGGACAGGGAGGCGAGCAGTACTTC.

This clonotype was counted ten times or more. This CDR3 reads CASSLLAGSSGNTIYF. The DNA for the CDR3 is TGTGCCAGCAGTCTACTCGCCGGGAGCTCTGGAAACACCATATATTTT. This rearrangement joins TRBV6-2 or TRBV6-3 to TRBJ1-3; D ambiguous. The CDR3 is 16 residues long. Deletions cut 5 bases from V and 0 bases from J, with 14 bases between. Per germline, CDR1 MNHEY and CDR2 SVGEGT.

The table lists this clonotype with many counts. This chain uses TRBV7-9 with TRBJ2-5; D uncertain. Germline V CDR1 and CDR2: SEHNR, FQNEAQ (reference sequence). Trimming cost V 7 bases and J 5 bases, with 8 bases left between them. The CDR3 is 11 residues long. CDR3 bases: TGTGCCAGCAAATTGGGGGAGACCCAGTACTTC. Translation gives CASKLGETQYF.

This clonotype was recorded at least ten times. The CDR3 sequence is CASSFGGAGETQYF. The CDR3 DNA is TGTGCCAGCAGCTTTGGCGGGGCGGGGGAGACCCAGTACTTC. The V and J genes are TRBV7-3 and TRBJ2-5, with a weak D call TRBD2 (6 bases). Per germline, CDR1 SGHTA and CDR2 FQGTGA. CDR3 length: 14 residues. The ends were cut back, 3 bases at V and 5 bases at J, with 13 bases in the middle.

In its sample, this clonotype was seen many times. The CDR3 sequence: CASSQDSIGAYEQYF. The CDR3 DNA reads TGCGCCAGCAGCCAAGATAGTATAGGGGCCTACGAGCAGTACTTC. This chain joins TRBV4-1 and TRBJ2-7; D is possibly TRBD1 (5 bases). Germline values: CDR1 MGHRA, CDR2 YSYEKL. This CDR3 is built from 15 residues. V lost 0 bases and J 2 bases, leaving 11 bases between the germline ends.

The table lists this clonotype with many counts. The rearrangement uses TRBV5-5 and TRBJ2-2; 14 bases fit TRBD2. Per germline, CDR1 SGHKS and CDR2 YYEKEE (reference sequence). CDR3 length: 17 residues. V dropped 1 base and J dropped 8; count of bases not matched to a gene: 7. The DNA of the CDR3 is TGTGCCAGCAGCTTGACCGGGACTAGCGGGAGTGGGGGGGAGCTGTTTTTT. It codes for CASSLTGTSGSGGELFF.

Worth noting for this clonotype: The missing conserved phenylalanine or tryptophan at the end of this CDR3 makes a read error likely. This chain connects TRBV20-1 to TRBJ2-7; TRBD2 agrees at 9 bases. The CDR3 runs to 15 residues. Germline CDR1 and CDR2: DFQATT and SNEGSKA (reference sequence). The V segment lost 4 bases and the J segment 2 bases; nucleotides outside the gene matches: 9. The CDR3 nucleotides read TGCAGTGCTACAACGGGACTAGCTGATACCTACGAGCAGTACCTC. Protein: CSATTGLADTYEQYL.

This clonotype was picked up many times. The rearrangement links TRBV7-9 to TRBJ2-3, with 11 bases that match TRBD2. V lost 5 bases and J lost 5; bases outside the gene matches: 9. The CDR3 is made up of 16 amino acids. The V gene's germline CDR1 is SEHNR and CDR2 FQNEAQ (reference sequence). CDR3 sequence reads: CASSTKTSGTGDTQYF. CDR3 DNA: TGTGCCAGCAGCACAAAGACTAGCGGGACGGGAGATACGCAGTATTTT. The entire variable domain, with the rest obtained from reference TRBV7-9 and TRBJ2-3, is as follows: DTGVSQNPRHKITKRGQNVTFRCDPISEHNRLYWYRQTLGQGPEFLTYFQNEAQLEKSRLLSDRFSAERPKGSFSTLEIQRTEQGDSAMYLCASSTKTSGTGDTQYFGPGTRLTVL.

This clonotype has more than one count but fewer than ten. This chain links TRBV28 with TRBJ1-2; D not resolved. From germline, CDR1 is MDHEN and CDR2 SYDVKM. The V end lost 4 bases, the J end lost 4 bases, and 13 bases lay between the germline ends. The CDR3 is 14 residues long. The CDR3 DNA reads TGTGCCAGCAGTTATCCTCAGAAAAGCTATGGCTACACCTTC. Its translation is CASSYPQKSYGYTF.

As for this clonotype: A read error is possible here, since a much larger clone lies one base away. CDR3 nucleotide sequence: TGCGCCAGGGGGGGGCGAGGCGAAGACAACCAAGGGACCCAGTACTTC. Protein sequence: CARGGRGEDNQGTQYF. V and J are TRBV10-1 and TRBJ2-5, with D possibly matching TRBD2 (7 bases). Germline CDR1 reads WNHNN; CDR2 reads SYGVQD (reference sequence). The CDR3 is 16 amino acids.

Notes on this clonotype: Being one base from a much bigger clone, this may be a read error. CDR3 sequence: CASSSGRDRDTDTQYF. The CDR3, as DNA: TGTGCCAGCAGCTCGGGCCGGGACAGGGATACAGATACGCAGTATTTT. The chain is built from TRBV5-6 and TRBJ2-3; 9 nucleotides align to TRBD1. V shed 3 bases, J shed 3 bases, and the junction held 8 bases outside the gene matches. The CDR3 has 16 amino acids. Germline assignment: CDR1 SGHDT and CDR2 YYEEEE. The full variable domain, in which reference TRBV5-6 and TRBJ2-3 provide the parts outside the CDR3, is DAGVTQSPTHLIKTRGQQVTLRCSPKSGHDTVSWYQQALGQGPQFIFQYYEEEERQRGNFPDRFSGHQFPNYSSELNVNALLLGDSALYLCASSSGRDRDTDTQYFGPGTRLTVL.

A remark on this clonotype: The CDR3 ends on some other residue instead of the conserved phenylalanine or tryptophan, so this is likely a read error. This chain uses TRBV12-5 with TRBJ2-3; D is possibly TRBD1 or TRBD2 (5 bases each). Germline V gene data show CDR1 as LGHNT and CDR2 as FRNRAP. V dropped 6 bases and J dropped 0 bases, with 19 bases sitting between them. This CDR3 is 17 amino acids long. The CDR3 region is CASGQNAGTLSTDTQYS. In DNA, the CDR3 is TGTGCTAGTGGACAAAACGCCGGGACCCTAAGCACAGATACGCAGTATTCT.

This clonotype has only a few counts. The chain uses TRBV18 and TRBJ1-2; D is undetermined. V lost 3 bases and J lost 2, with 10 bases in between. This CDR3 spans 14 amino acids. Per the germline V gene, CDR1 is KGHSH and CDR2 is LQKENI. This CDR3 is CASSPLDNNYGYTF. DNA for the CDR3: TGTGCCAGCTCACCTCTAGACAACAACTATGGCTACACCTTC.

The chain recombines TRBV30 with TRBJ2-7, with a tentative D call TRBD1 (6 bases). With 2 bases removed from V and 2 bases from J, the gap between germline ends came to 13 bases. The CDR3 has 14 amino acids. Germline CDR1 and CDR2: GTSNPN and SVGIG (reference sequence). CDR3 sequence (DNA): TGTGCCTGGAGTCGAGGGCAGGGGACCTACGAGCAGTACTTC. This sequence encodes CAWSRGQGTYEQYF.

This clonotype showed up many times. V and J are TRBV2 and TRBJ1-2, with 7 bases aligning to TRBD1. The germline CDR1 and CDR2 sequences are SNHLY and FYNNEI. The V and J ends lost 6 bases and 3 bases, in that order; junction bases with no gene match: 4. This CDR3 contains 13 residues. DNA for the CDR3: TGTGCCAGCAGCTCCGACAGGGACTATGGCTACACCTTC. Translated: CASSSDRDYGYTF.

Details on this clonotype: It may be a read error: a sequence one base away is much more abundant. The chain uses TRBV5-1 and TRBJ2-5, with 10 bases lining up with TRBD2. There are 15 residues in the CDR3. From germline, CDR1 is SGHRS and CDR2 YFSETQ. CDR3 DNA sequence: TGCGCCAGCAGCCTCTCTAGCGGGAGAGGAGAGACCCAGAACTTC. Amino acids: CASSLSSGRGETQNF.

This chain joins TRBV19 and TRBJ1-2, with 9 positions matching TRBD1. The germline V gene has CDR1 LNHDA and CDR2 SQIVND (reference sequence). The CDR3 length is 14 residues. The ends lost 4 bases at V and 4 bases at J; junction bases unmatched: 4. The CDR3 protein is CASSTRTGAYGYTF. CDR3 nucleotide sequence: TGTGCCAGTAGTACTCGGACAGGGGCCTATGGCTACACCTTC.

Ten or more counts support this clonotype. V usage is TRBV20-1 and J usage is TRBJ1-5; D uncertain. From germline, CDR1 is DFQATT and CDR2 SNEGSKA (reference sequence). This CDR3 is 17 amino acids long. V was pared by 6 bases and J by 0 bases, with 21 bases between. The CDR3 loop is CSARSTGRISSNQPQHF. CDR3 DNA sequence: TGCAGTGCAAGAAGTACCGGACGGATCAGTAGCAATCAGCCCCAGCATTTT.

This clonotype was observed many times. The chain joins TRBV20-1 to TRBJ2-1; 8 positions match TRBD1. Germline V gene lookup returns CDR1 DFQATT and CDR2 SNEGSKA (reference sequence). J lost 3 bases, V lost 3 bases, and 4 bases had no gene match. This CDR3 is 14 amino acids long. CDR3 protein: CSARGDRSYNEQFF. CDR3 nucleotides: TGCAGTGCTAGGGGGGACAGGAGCTACAATGAGCAGTTCTTC.

Concerning this clonotype itself: This may arise from a read error, as a much more abundant clone is one base away. The V and J genes are TRBV9 and TRBJ2-3; 8 nucleotides match TRBD2. The CDR3 loop spans 16 amino acids. Germline CDR1 is SGDLS and CDR2 is YYNGEE. The junction had 11 bases not matched to a gene; V was cut back by 3 bases and J by 5 bases. The CDR3 DNA reads as TGTGCCAGCAGCGAGGGACTAGTGGGAGCAGGAGATACGCAGTATTTT. It encodes CASSEGLVGAGDTQYF.